What follows are 29 T cell receptor beta chains derived from one specimen sequenced in a study of cytomegalovirus exposure and HLA in healthy donors (TCRdb year 2017). Preparation of the library involved the immunoSEQ multiplex PCR assay. For the multiplex PCR, a mixture combining 60 forward primers for TCR Vbeta segments and 13 reverse primers for TCR Jbeta segments was used. What TCRdb holds here is the immuneACCESS table cut down to in-frame rearrangements. Part of the clones is not present; checked against another copy, under half of the missing clones reflect an unresolved V gene, and the others are unexplained. The sample table shows roughly 140,000 clones, and roughly 77% are seen once. Of the sample, 3.5% is held by the ten largest clones. The sample comprised PBMCs. These receptor sequences come from a human donor in good health.

The genes are TRBV19 and TRBJ1-5; 8 bases line up with TRBD1. The CDR3 is 15 amino acids. Germline assignment: CDR1 LNHDA and CDR2 SQIVND (reference sequence). The V segment lost 3 bases and the J segment 9 bases; nucleotides outside the gene matches: 10. The CDR3 DNA reads TGTGCCAGTAGTATGAGGTCAGGGGGCGTCCGGCCCCAGCATTTT. This translates into CASSMRSGGVRPQHF.

The chain links TRBV6-5 to TRBJ1-4, with D possibly TRBD1 on 6 matching bases. This CDR3 is built from 15 residues. V lost 6 bases and J lost 3, with 14 bases in between. Per germline, CDR1 MNHEY and CDR2 SVGAGI. The CDR3 here is CASSIRGGSNEKLFF. As DNA, the CDR3 is TGTGCCAGCAGCATCAGGGGCGGATCTAATGAAAAACTGTTTTTT.

A single count supports this clone. The chain is built from TRBV7-2 and TRBJ2-3, with D possibly TRBD2 on 5 matching bases. CDR1 is SGHTA and CDR2 is FQGNSA in the germline V gene. V was cut by 4 bases and J by 2 bases, with 10 bases left in between. The CDR3 is made up of 14 amino acids. CDR3 DNA: TGTGCCAGCAGCTCCCCGGGAAACACAGATACGCAGTATTTT. It encodes CASSSPGNTDTQYF.

The rearrangement joins TRBV11-1 to TRBJ2-7, with a weak D call TRBD1 (6 bases). Germline CDR1 SGHAT, CDR2 FQDESV (reference sequence). This CDR3 has 15 amino acids. The V gene lost 5 bases and the J gene lost 6 bases, with 20 bases spanning the gap. CDR3 sequence reads: CASSPNRERASEQYF. CDR3 nucleotide sequence: TGTGCCAGCAGCCCCAACAGGGAAAGGGCCTCCGAGCAGTACTTC.

This rearrangement joins TRBV15 to TRBJ2-7; TRBD1 matches 8 bases. Looked up from germline, CDR1 is LNHNV and CDR2 is YYDKDF (reference sequence). With 5 bases clipped from V and 0 bases from J, the junction kept 3 bases outside the gene matches. The CDR3 totals 14 residues. The CDR3: CATSGDRTSYEQYF. Here the CDR3 DNA reads TGTGCCACCAGCGGGGACAGGACCTCCTACGAGCAGTACTTC.

This clone was seen just once. The chain has TRBV30 and TRBJ1-2; D gene uncertain. CDR1 GTSNPN and CDR2 SVGIG come from the germline V gene (reference sequence). Trimming stripped 0 bases from V and 8 bases from J, with 7 bases between. The CDR3 extends over 11 amino acids. The CDR3 region has the DNA TGTGCCTGGAGTGTACGAGGGGGCTACACCTTC. Translation gives CAWSVRGGYTF.

This clone was detected once. V gene TRBV18 combines with J gene TRBJ1-1; no reliable D call. Deletions cut 1 base from V and 4 bases from J, with 10 bases between. Germline V gives CDR1 KGHSH, CDR2 LQKENI. The CDR3 is 14 amino acids. CDR3 amino acids: CASSPHPGSTEAFF. CDR3 bases: TGTGCCAGCTCACCACACCCGGGGAGCACTGAAGCTTTCTTT.

The chain employs TRBV5-4 and TRBJ2-5; 14 positions match TRBD2. The end of the DNA fits TRBJ2-7 better, so the J call may be wrong. Per germline, CDR1 SGHNT and CDR2 YYREEE (reference sequence). The CDR3 totals 17 residues. CDR3 DNA: TGTGCCAGCAGCTTAGGGACTAGCGGGAGACGGTCCTACGAGCAGTACTTC. Protein product: CASSLGTSGRRSYEQYF.

The V and J genes are TRBV4-1 and TRBJ2-7; 10 nucleotides agree with TRBD2. V shed 1 base and J 3 bases; nucleotides not matched to a gene: 3. Germline V gene data show CDR1 as MGHRA and CDR2 as YSYEKL. The CDR3 runs 15 residues. The CDR3 sequence is CASSQGTSGHYEQYF. The CDR3 coding sequence is TGCGCCAGCAGCCAAGGGACTAGCGGCCACTACGAGCAGTACTTC.

Comments on this clone: One junction end disagrees with the germline gene, perhaps due to a read error. The rearrangement links TRBV27 to TRBJ1-1; D might be TRBD1 (5 bases). Germline CDR1 is MNHEY and CDR2 is SMNVEV (reference sequence). This CDR3 spans 14 amino acids. The CDR3, as DNA: TGTGCCAGCAGATTATCGGGGGGGAACACTGAAGCTTTCTTT. This gives the protein CASRLSGGNTEAFF.

Concerning this clone itself: One end of the junction does not line up with germline, which may come from a read error. The CDR3 region has the DNA TGTTCCAGCAGCTTCCAGGGTCCCCTCGCTAACTATGGCTACACCTTC. Its protein is CSSSFQGPLANYGYTF. The rearrangement uses TRBV7-9 and TRBJ1-2, with TRBD1 as a possible D gene (5 bases). CDR3 length equals 16 residues. Germline CDR1 and CDR2: SEHNR and FQNEAQ (reference sequence).

The genes are TRBV2 and TRBJ2-2; weak D call: TRBD2 (7 bases). The CDR3 is 14 amino acids. Germline CDR1 reads SNHLY; CDR2 reads FYNNEI. Deletions cut 6 bases from V and 7 bases from J, with 15 bases between. The CDR3 protein is CASSVGGQVGELFF. CDR3 in DNA: TGTGCCAGCAGCGTCGGGGGGCAAGTCGGGGAGCTGTTTTTT.

The chain carries TRBV4-3 and TRBJ2-2; D perhaps matches TRBD2 (6 bases). In germline, CDR1 is LGHNA, CDR2 YSLEER. The CDR3 is 16 amino acids. The V end was cut by 3 bases, the J end by 6 bases, with 17 bases between. The CDR3 sequence is CASSHGGARASGELFF. The CDR3 coding sequence is TGCGCCAGCAGCCATGGCGGGGCTAGGGCCTCCGGGGAGCTGTTTTTT.

The V gene is TRBV18, the J gene TRBJ2-5; 8 bases align to TRBD2. Trimming at V came to 3 bases and at J to 1 base, leaving 16 bases not matched to a gene. Germline assignment: CDR1 KGHSH and CDR2 LQKENI. The CDR3 totals 19 residues. The DNA for the CDR3 is TGTGCCAGCTCACCGTTTGAGCCTTTAGCGGGAACGGTCCAAGAGACCCAGTACTTC. Residues: CASSPFEPLAGTVQETQYF.

This sequence joins TRBV14 and TRBJ2-3; 9 bases agree with TRBD1. The CDR3 totals 15 residues. The V gene's germline CDR1 is SGHDN and CDR2 FVKESK. The junction had 8 bases not matched to a gene; V was cut back by 3 bases and J by 7 bases. The CDR3 DNA is TGTGCCAGCAGCCAGGCGGGACAGGGTCTAAATACGCAGTATTTT. Protein: CASSQAGQGLNTQYF. The whole variable domain, filled in from reference TRBV14 and TRBJ2-3, reads EAGVTQFPSHSVIEKGQTVTLRCDPISGHDNLYWYRRVMGKEIKFLLHFVKESKQDESGMPNNRFLAERTGGTYSTLKVQPAELEDSGVYFCASSQAGQGLNTQYFGPGTRLTVL.

This clone was observed once. This sequence joins TRBV5-5 and TRBJ2-1; possible D gene TRBD1, 6 bases. The CDR3 spans 18 residues. CDR1 and CDR2 (germline): SGHKS, YYEKEE (reference sequence). Trimming cost V 0 bases and J 5 bases, with 21 bases left between them. CDR3 DNA sequence: TGTGCCAGCAGCTTGGCAGGACGCCACGGACAGATTGACAATGAGCAGTTCTTC. This gives the protein CASSLAGRHGQIDNEQFF.

Comment on this clone: Other DNA sequences from this sample encode an identical CDR3 as well. This chain connects TRBV15 to TRBJ1-5; a possible D gene is TRBD1 (6 bases). This CDR3 has 17 residues. Germline loops: CDR1 LNHNV, CDR2 YYDKDF (reference sequence). Trimming left V 3 bases short and J 5 bases short, with 20 bases between. In DNA form, the CDR3 reads TGTGCCACCAGCAGGGCAATCCGAGGGACAAATTATCAGCCCCAGCATTTT. Its protein is CATSRAIRGTNYQPQHF. Variable domain in full (rest from reference TRBV15 and TRBJ1-5): DAMVIQNPRYQVTQFGKPVTLSCSQTLNHNVMYWYQQKSSQAPKLLFHYYDKDFNNEADTPDNFQSRRPNTSFCFLDIRSPGLGDTAMYLCATSRAIRGTNYQPQHFGDGTRLSIL.

In DNA form, the CDR3 reads TGTGCCAGCAGCCCTACCCCTAATCAGCCCCAGCATTTT. This encodes CASSPTPNQPQHF. The chain has TRBV4-2 and TRBJ1-5; no reliable D call. V gave up 4 bases and J gave up 4 bases, with 8 bases separating them. Germline V gene lookup returns CDR1 LGHNA and CDR2 YNFKEQ. The CDR3 runs 13 residues.

The J gene is TRBJ2-3, the V gene TRBV6-1; 8 nucleotides line up with TRBD1. Germline V CDR1 and CDR2: MNHNS, SASEGT. This CDR3 spans 16 amino acids. V trimming: 0 bases; J trimming: 3 bases; junction bases outside the gene matches: 5. CDR3 DNA sequence: TGTGCCAGCAGTGAAGCTACAGGACAGGGAACAGATACGCAGTATTTT. Its translation is CASSEATGQGTDTQYF.

The chain is built from TRBV6-5 and TRBJ1-6; 8 bases agree with TRBD1. J gave up 9 bases and V 5 bases, and 6 bases lay outside the gene matches. CDR3 length: 14 residues. In germline, CDR1 is MNHEY, CDR2 SVGAGI. CDR3: CASSAGQVVSPLHF. The CDR3 nucleotides read TGTGCCAGCAGTGCGGGACAGGTGGTTTCACCCCTCCACTTT.

In DNA, the CDR3 is TGCGCCAGCAGCCAAGATAGCGGTAGGGGGGGGTCCTATAATTCACCCCTCCACTTT. Its protein is CASSQDSGRGGSYNSPLHF. V usage is TRBV4-1 and J usage is TRBJ1-6; tentatively, D is TRBD1 (6 bases). V shed 0 bases and J shed 1 base, with 16 bases lying between them. The CDR3 is made up of 19 amino acids. Germline CDR1 and CDR2: MGHRA and YSYEKL.

This clone was counted between two and nine times. The chain has TRBV28 and TRBJ2-5; possible D gene TRBD2, 5 bases. CDR1 and CDR2 (germline): MDHEN, SYDVKM. This CDR3 region has 15 residues. The ends were cut back, 3 bases at V and 0 bases at J, with 11 bases in the middle. The CDR3 region has the DNA TGTGCCAGCAGTTTCCCCGGGGAGTACCAAGAGACCCAGTACTTC. Translation: CASSFPGEYQETQYF.

This chain connects TRBV29-1 to TRBJ1-1; 7 bases are a match to TRBD1. The CDR3 is made up of 14 amino acids. Unmatched junction bases numbered 11, after V lost 7 bases and J lost 3 bases. CDR1 SQVTM and CDR2 ANQGSEA come from the germline V gene. CDR3 coding DNA: TGCAGCGGAACAACAGGGGATTCGGACACTGAAGCTTTCTTT. This codes for CSGTTGDSDTEAFF.

This chain joins TRBV4-2 and TRBJ2-7, with TRBD2 as a possible D gene (6 bases). Germline V lookup: CDR1 LGHNA, CDR2 YNFKEQ. The germline V and J ends were trimmed by 1 base and 2 bases, with 21 bases remaining between them. The CDR3 covers 18 residues. The CDR3 coding sequence is TGTGCCAGCAGCCAAGTGGGTTTGGGGAGCGGGCCGACCTACGAGCAGTACTTC. Translation: CASSQVGLGSGPTYEQYF.

The chain has TRBV6-1 and TRBJ1-2; 7 positions match TRBD1. This CDR3 is 14 amino acids long. Germline V CDR1 and CDR2: MNHNS, SASEGT. J lost 2 bases, V lost 6 bases, and 6 bases had no gene match. The CDR3 loop reads CASREPGQNYGYTF. CDR3 nucleotides: TGTGCCAGCAGGGAACCGGGACAGAACTATGGCTACACCTTC.

Comment on this clone: An end of the junction differs from the germline gene, which may be a read error. This chain joins TRBV7-9 and TRBJ2-5; maybe TRBD1 (6 bases). The CDR3 has 16 amino acids. CDR1 and CDR2 from the germline V gene are SEHNR and FQNEAQ (reference sequence). CDR3 bases: TGTTCCAGCAGCTTACCGATGGCAGGGGAACAAGAGACCCAGTACTTC. It codes for CSSSLPMAGEQETQYF.

In its sample, this clone was seen a few times. A junction end diverges from the germline sequence, so it may reflect a read error. The chain employs TRBV13 and TRBJ2-1; 7 bases are a match to TRBD2. CDR1 and CDR2 from the germline V gene are PRHDT and FYEKMQ (reference sequence). The CDR3 has 15 residues. The CDR3 bases are TGTGCCAGCAGCCTAGGCCTAGCGGCCTACAATGAGCAGTTCTTC. Translation gives CASSLGLAAYNEQFF. The complete variable domain, with remaining parts taken from reference TRBV13 and TRBJ2-1, reads AAGVIQSPRHLIKEKRETATLKCYPIPRHDTVYWYQQGPGQDPQFLISFYEKMQSDKGSIPDRFSAQQFSDYHSELNMSSLELGDSALYFCASSLGLAAYNEQFFGPGTRLTVL.

This chain connects TRBV4-3 to TRBJ2-3; no clear D gene. This CDR3 region has 13 residues. Looked up from germline, CDR1 is LGHNA and CDR2 is YSLEER. V was clipped by 0 bases and J by 8 bases, with 9 bases between them. CDR3 region: CASSQDYSRTQYF. Here the CDR3 DNA reads TGCGCCAGCAGCCAAGACTACAGCCGTACGCAGTATTTT.

The gene calls are TRBV7-2 and TRBJ2-5; 16 bases are a match to TRBD2. With V trimmed by 5 bases and J by 4 bases, 7 bases remained unmatched. CDR3 size: 17 residues. Per the germline V gene, CDR1 is SGHTA and CDR2 is FQGNSA. In nucleotides, the CDR3 is TGTGCCAGCAGCCCCGGGACTAGCGGGGGGGCGGGAGAGACCCAGTACTTC. Protein product: CASSPGTSGGAGETQYF.